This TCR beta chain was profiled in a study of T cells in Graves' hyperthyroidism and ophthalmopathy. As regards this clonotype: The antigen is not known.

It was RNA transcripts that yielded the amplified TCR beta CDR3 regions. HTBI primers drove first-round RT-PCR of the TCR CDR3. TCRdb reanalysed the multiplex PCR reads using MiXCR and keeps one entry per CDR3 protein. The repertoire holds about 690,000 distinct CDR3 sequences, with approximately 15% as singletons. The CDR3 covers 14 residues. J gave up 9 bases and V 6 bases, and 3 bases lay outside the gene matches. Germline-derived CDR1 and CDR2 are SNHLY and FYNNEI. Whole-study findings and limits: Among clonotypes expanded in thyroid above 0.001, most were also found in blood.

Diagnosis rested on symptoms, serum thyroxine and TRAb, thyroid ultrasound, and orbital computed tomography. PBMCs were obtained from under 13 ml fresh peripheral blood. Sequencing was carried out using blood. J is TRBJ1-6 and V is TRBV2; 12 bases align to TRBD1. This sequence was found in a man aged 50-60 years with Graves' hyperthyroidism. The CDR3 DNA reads TGTGCCAGCAGCGGGACAGGGGGCGGTTCACCCCTCCACTTT. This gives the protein CASSGTGGGSPLHF.